This TCR beta chain was obtained from a study of T cell responses to AZD1222 COVID-19 vaccine. Whole-study findings and limits: Across the whole spike, CD4 TCRs peaked at regions 160-218 and 743-854.

Germline V gives CDR1 SGDLS, CDR2 YYNGEE. The CDR3 spans 13 residues. V dropped 4 bases and J dropped 1 base, with 8 bases sitting between them. As to this clone: No antigen is known for it.

Sequencing used immunoSEQ multiplex PCR; TCRdb keeps in-frame clones, though not all of them. The table includes about 170,000 clones, around 88% detected once. The material was peripheral blood, obtained 28 days after the second AZD1222 dose. The chain combines TRBV9 with TRBJ1-1; D not certain. The source is an adult who received the AZD1222 COVID-19 vaccine. This chain's CDR3 is CASSPDTNTEAFF. DNA for the CDR3: TGTGCCAGCAGCCCAGACACGAACACTGAAGCTTTCTTT. The full variable domain, in which reference TRBV9 and TRBJ1-1 provide the parts outside the CDR3, is DSGVTQTPKHLITATGQRVTLRCSPRSGDLSVYWYQQSLDQGLQFLIQYYNGEERAKGNILERFSAQQFPDLHSELNLSSLELGDSALYFCASSPDTNTEAFFGQGTRLTVV.